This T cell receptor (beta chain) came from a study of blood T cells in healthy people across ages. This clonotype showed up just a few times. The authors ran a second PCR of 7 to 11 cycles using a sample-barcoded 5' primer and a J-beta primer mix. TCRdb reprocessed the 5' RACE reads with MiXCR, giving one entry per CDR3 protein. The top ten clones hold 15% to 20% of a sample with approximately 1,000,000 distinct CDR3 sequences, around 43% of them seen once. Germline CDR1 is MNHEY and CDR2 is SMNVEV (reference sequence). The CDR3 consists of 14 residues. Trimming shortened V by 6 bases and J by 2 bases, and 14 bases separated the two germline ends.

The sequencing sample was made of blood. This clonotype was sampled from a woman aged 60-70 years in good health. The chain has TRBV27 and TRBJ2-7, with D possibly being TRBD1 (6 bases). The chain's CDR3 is CASRPQGSPYEQYF. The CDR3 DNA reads TGTGCCAGCAGACCACAGGGATCCCCCTACGAGCAGTACTTC.